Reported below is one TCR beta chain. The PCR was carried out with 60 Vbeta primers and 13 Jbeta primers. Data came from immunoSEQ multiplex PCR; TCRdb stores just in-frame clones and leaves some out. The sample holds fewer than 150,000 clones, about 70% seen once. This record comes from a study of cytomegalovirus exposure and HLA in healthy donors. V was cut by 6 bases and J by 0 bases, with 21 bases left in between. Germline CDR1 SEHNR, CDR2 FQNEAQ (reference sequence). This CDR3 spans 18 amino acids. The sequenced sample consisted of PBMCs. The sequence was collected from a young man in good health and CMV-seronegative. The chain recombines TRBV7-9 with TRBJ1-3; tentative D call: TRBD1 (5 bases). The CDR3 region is CASRDTRQPSDSGNTIYF. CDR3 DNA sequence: TGTGCCAGCAGGGACACCAGACAGCCATCAGACTCTGGAAACACCATATATTTT.